The 21 T cell receptor beta chains presented below share a single source sample, sequenced in a study of CD8+ T cells in alopecia areata. The treatment denotes: oral pan-JAK inhibitor, 5-10 mg twice daily. Reverse transcribed after extraction, RNA yielded cDNA as the sequencing template. Some clones are missing from TCRdb's copy, which holds only in-frame ones; the method was immunoSEQ multiplex PCR. The sample carries approximately 210,000 clones, more than 50% recorded once. This sample comprised CD4+ T cells sorted from blood, obtained at week 24, from a patient treated with tofacitinib. Receptors originate from a human donor with alopecia areata.

This clone was counted a few times. This sample includes further DNA sequences coding for the same CDR3. The chain is built from TRBV29-1 and TRBJ2-3; D is unresolved. The length of the CDR3 is 11 residues. Trimming shortened V by 4 bases and J by 2 bases, and 4 bases separated the two germline ends. Germline CDR1 reads SQVTM; CDR2 reads ANQGSEA. The CDR3 coding sequence is TGCAGCGTTGCATCCACAGATACGCAGTATTTT. Protein sequence: CSVASTDTQYF.

The chain uses TRBV9 and TRBJ1-1; D unresolved. The V end lost 0 bases, the J end lost 10 bases, and 13 bases lay between the germline ends. Germline V gene lookup returns CDR1 SGDLS and CDR2 YYNGEE. The CDR3 sequence is 13 residues long. CDR3 in amino acids: CASSVDLGSRAFF. In nucleotides, the CDR3 is TGTGCCAGCAGCGTAGATTTGGGGTCTAGAGCTTTCTTT.

The gene calls are TRBV27 and TRBJ2-1; weak D call: TRBD2 (6 bases). Trimming stripped 3 bases from V and 3 bases from J, with 9 bases between. Looked up from germline, CDR1 is MNHEY and CDR2 is SMNVEV (reference sequence). The CDR3 spans 14 residues. The CDR3 spells CASSFRGNYNEQFF. CDR3 coding DNA: TGTGCCAGCAGTTTCCGGGGGAACTACAATGAGCAGTTCTTC.

V and J are TRBV18 and TRBJ2-5; no clear D gene. This CDR3 has 13 amino acids. CDR1 KGHSH and CDR2 LQKENI come from the germline V gene. Trimming left V 5 bases short and J 5 bases short, with 12 bases between. CDR3 nucleotide sequence: TGTGCCAGCTCAATCTCAGGAAGGGAGACCCAGTACTTC. Amino acids: CASSISGRETQYF.

The rearrangement links TRBV10-1 to TRBJ2-1; 10 positions agree with TRBD2. Germline V gene sequence: CDR1 WNHNN, CDR2 SYGVQD (reference sequence). This CDR3 is built from 15 residues. V lost 7 bases to trimming and J lost 1 base; unmatched junction nucleotides: 4. CDR3 coding DNA: TGCGCCAGCACCGTACTAGCGGGATCCTACAATGAGCAGTTCTTC. Its protein product is CASTVLAGSYNEQFF.

The rearrangement links TRBV29-1 to TRBJ2-1; 7 bases agree with TRBD2. V lost 8 bases to trimming and J lost 0 bases; unmatched junction nucleotides: 7. The germline gives CDR1 SQVTM, CDR2 ANQGSEA. CDR3 length equals 14 residues. Here the CDR3 reads CSSWRGSSYNEQFF. The CDR3 DNA reads as TGCAGCTCTTGGCGGGGGAGCTCCTACAATGAGCAGTTCTTC.

This sequence joins TRBV11-2 and TRBJ2-1; D gene uncertain. V lost 3 bases to trimming and J lost 0 bases, with 15 bases between them. Germline loops: CDR1 SGHAT, CDR2 FQNNGV. The length of the CDR3 is 17 residues. The CDR3 region has the DNA TGTGCCAGCAGCTTCCGTGGCGATGCAAGCTCCTACAATGAGCAGTTCTTC. Protein sequence: CASSFRGDASSYNEQFF.

The V and J genes are TRBV6-1 and TRBJ2-5; no clear D. The CDR3 extends over 13 amino acids. Deletions cut 7 bases from V and 5 bases from J, with 14 bases between. Germline V gene sequence: CDR1 MNHNS, CDR2 SASEGT. The CDR3 nucleotides are TGTGCCAGCAACGACCCGGGTTTGGAGACCCAGTACTTC. This translates into CASNDPGLETQYF.

The chain links TRBV4-1 to TRBJ1-5; 7 bases agree with TRBD1. Germline trimming cut 0 bases from V and 6 bases from J; bases unmatched to any gene: 11. CDR1 and CDR2 (germline): MGHRA, YSYEKL. The CDR3 loop spans 17 amino acids. The CDR3: CASSQDLGQRAIQPQHF. CDR3 bases: TGCGCCAGCAGCCAAGATCTGGGACAGAGGGCGATTCAGCCCCAGCATTTT.

The chain recombines TRBV5-1 with TRBJ1-2; D possibly corresponds to TRBD1 (6 bases). The CDR3 has 14 amino acids. Trimming took 2 bases from V and 6 from J, leaving 14 bases between them. Germline loops: CDR1 SGHRS, CDR2 YFSETQ. The CDR3 DNA reads as TGCGCCAGCAGCTTAGGGCAGGGGACTCATGGCTACACCTTC. Its translation is CASSLGQGTHGYTF.

CDR3 protein: CASSLGTSNTDTQYF. Written as DNA, the CDR3 is TGTGCCAGCAGCTTAGGTACTTCAAACACGGATACGCAGTATTTT. V usage is TRBV7-6 and J usage is TRBJ2-3, with D unclear. This CDR3 is 15 amino acids long. The germline CDR1 and CDR2 sequences are SGHVS and FNYEAQ. V was pared by 1 base and J by 6 bases, with 14 bases between.

V is TRBV27 and J is TRBJ1-1, with 7 bases that match TRBD1. Looked up from germline, CDR1 is MNHEY and CDR2 is SMNVEV (reference sequence). This CDR3 spans 13 amino acids. V shed 6 bases and J 3 bases; nucleotides not matched to a gene: 4. Written as DNA, the CDR3 is TGTGCCAGCAGGAAGACAGGGCACACTGAAGCTTTCTTT. Protein sequence: CASRKTGHTEAFF.

The CDR3 DNA sequence: TGCAGCGTTGGAGGGTTAGCTGAAGCTTTCTTT. Residues: CSVGGLAEAFF. This rearrangement joins TRBV29-1 to TRBJ1-1; D unresolved. The CDR3 loop spans 11 amino acids. Germline CDR1 reads SQVTM; CDR2 reads ANQGSEA. V dropped 4 bases and J dropped 6 bases, with 9 bases sitting between them.

This chain joins TRBV7-2 and TRBJ1-2, with D uncertain. Germline CDR1 reads SGHTA; CDR2 reads FQGNSA. The V and J ends lost 6 bases and 3 bases respectively, with 14 bases between them. The CDR3 is made up of 14 amino acids. The CDR3 loop reads CASRRSKPDYGYTF. The CDR3 DNA sequence: TGTGCCAGCAGAAGGAGTAAACCTGACTATGGCTACACCTTC.

The chain employs TRBV27 and TRBJ1-5, with 7 bases identical to TRBD1. V trimming: 5 bases; J trimming: 2 bases; junction bases outside the gene matches: 3. The CDR3 covers 14 residues. Germline CDR1 reads MNHEY; CDR2 reads SMNVEV (reference sequence). In DNA, the CDR3 is TGTGCCAGCAGTCGCGGACAGGGCAATCAGCCCCAGCATTTT. Translating gives CASSRGQGNQPQHF.

The chain combines TRBV11-2 with TRBJ2-7; D possibly matches TRBD1 or TRBD2 (7 bases each). The germline V and J ends were trimmed by 6 bases and 6 bases, with 15 bases remaining between them. CDR1 is SGHAT and CDR2 is FQNNGV in the germline V gene. The CDR3 covers 13 residues. The CDR3 loop reads CASRAQGRGEQYF. The DNA of the CDR3 is TGTGCCAGCAGGGCACAGGGGAGGGGCGAGCAGTACTTC.

The chain uses TRBV23-1 and TRBJ1-5; D gene ambiguous. TRBV23-1 is known as an ORF, though its function is uncertain. This CDR3 region has 14 residues. Trimming stripped 6 bases from V and 4 bases from J, with 13 bases between. The chain's CDR3 is CASRGGQENQPQHF. CDR3 nucleotide sequence: TGCGCCAGCAGGGGTGGGCAGGAAAATCAGCCCCAGCATTTT.

CDR3: CASSLDKGRDQPQHF. The CDR3 DNA follows: TGTGCCAGCAGCTTAGATAAGGGTAGGGATCAGCCCCAGCATTTT. The chain has TRBV7-8 and TRBJ1-5; no definite D call. CDR1 and CDR2 from the germline V gene are SGHVS and FQNEAQ. V lost 1 base to trimming and J lost 5 bases, with 12 bases between them. The CDR3 is 15 residues long. Supplemented by reference TRBV7-8 and TRBJ1-5, the full variable domain reads GAGVSQSPRYKVAKRGQDVALRCDPISGHVSLFWYQQALGQGPEFLTYFQNEAQLDKSGLPSDRFFAERPEGSVSTLKIQRTQQEDSAVYLCASSLDKGRDQPQHFGDGTRLSIL.

This chain uses TRBV6-5 with TRBJ1-2; 8 bases are a match to TRBD1. CDR3 size: 13 residues. The ends lost 5 bases at V and 8 bases at J; junction bases unmatched: 7. Per germline, CDR1 MNHEY and CDR2 SVGAGI. CDR3 sequence: CASSPLRGQGYTF. CDR3 DNA sequence: TGTGCCAGCAGTCCACTCAGGGGGCAGGGCTACACCTTC.

J is TRBJ2-3 and V is TRBV29-1, with D hard to call. The CDR3 has 14 residues. V was shortened by 4 bases and J by 4 bases, with 15 bases between the two germline ends. Germline V lookup: CDR1 SQVTM, CDR2 ANQGSEA. CDR3 loop: CSVGTSRGADTQYF. The CDR3 DNA is TGCAGCGTTGGAACCTCAAGAGGTGCAGATACGCAGTATTTT.

V usage is TRBV5-1 and J usage is TRBJ1-1; 11 nucleotides agree with TRBD1. Germline V gene lookup returns CDR1 SGHRS and CDR2 YFSETQ. The CDR3 has 18 amino acids. Losses at the gene ends were 4 bases for V and 0 bases for J; bases not matched to a gene: 11. The CDR3 loop reads CASSLGQGAPAMNTEAFF. CDR3 nucleotides: TGCGCCAGCAGCCTCGGACAGGGGGCCCCAGCCATGAACACTGAAGCTTTCTTT.